The clone carrying this TCR beta chain was recorded a few times. Its antigen is currently unknown. Molecular barcoding with unique molecular identifiers was used for the TCRbeta library. TCRdb passed the PCR reads through MiXCR, listing each CDR3 protein once. The sample lists a few hundred thousand distinct CDR3 sequences, 15% to 20% occurring once. The entry originates in a study of T-cell reconstitution after alpha-beta-depleted transplantation in children. Study-level findings and limits: Fresh T-cell production supplied most of the T-cell counts and diversity seen one year after transplant. Some patients' high day-60 TCRbeta diversity was attributed to recipient cells surviving conditioning. Expanded clones from the graft, numbering several hundred, reportedly supplied alpha-beta T cells about two months after transplant.

The CDR3 is 14 amino acids. Trimming shortened V by 4 bases and J by 2 bases, and 13 bases separated the two germline ends. CDR1 DFQATT and CDR2 SNEGSKA come from the germline V gene (reference sequence). The sequence derives from a boy in the first two years of life who had a stem cell transplant for Wiskott-Aldrich syndrome, so the T cells may come from the graft donor. The chain couples TRBV20-1 to TRBJ2-3; D is possibly TRBD2 (6 bases). This material consisted of PBMCs, mostly from graft donor cells, taken 360 days after TCRalphabeta/CD19-depleted stem cell transplant. For the CDR3, the DNA is TGCAGTGCTATCAGGGACTTAAACACAGATACGCAGTATTTT. This sequence encodes CSAIRDLNTDTQYF.